The following is a T cell receptor (beta chain) sequence with its context. Germline lookup yields CDR1 MGHDK and CDR2 SYGVNS. V shed 1 base and J shed 4 bases, with 8 bases lying between them. The CDR3 totals 15 residues. Produced via immunoSEQ multiplex PCR; TCRdb's table is partial and in-frame only. The sample lists 300,000 to 400,000 clones, over 90% seen once, with 5.7% in the top ten. The data are from a study of brain T cells in children with intractable seizures. Time point: blood from clinic visit 5 months post-surgery; TSC patient then seizure free. The sequenced cases were selected for having the highest brain T cell transcript signatures.

Sequenced here: peripheral blood, sampled roughly 5 months after surgery. This sequence was found in a boy under two years old with tuberous sclerosis and intractable seizures. The genes are TRBV25-1 and TRBJ2-6; D remains ambiguous. The CDR3 bases are TGTGCCAGCAGTGAATTTGGGATGGGGGCCAACGTCCTGACTTTC. This translates into CASSEFGMGANVLTF.